This TCR beta chain was sequenced in a study of T-cell reconstitution after alpha-beta-depleted transplantation in children. Study observations and caveats: Several hundred expanded graft clones reportedly supplied alpha-beta T cells about two months after transplant. Counts and diversity of T cells one year after transplant came mostly from newly produced T cells. After transplant, high TCRbeta diversity at day 60 in some patients arose from surviving recipient T cells and thymic progenitors.

A note on this clonotype: Its antigen is still unknown.

The CDR3 consists of 16 residues. The germline V and J ends were trimmed by 2 bases and 2 bases, with 16 bases remaining between them. Per germline, CDR1 SQVTM and CDR2 ANQGSEA. For TCRbeta, the library was prepared with unique molecular identifiers. TCRdb re-derived calls from the PCR reads in MiXCR, one entry per CDR3 protein. The table records a few hundred thousand distinct CDR3 sequences, 15% to 20% of them present only once. This receptor was identified in a boy less than two years old who had a stem cell transplant for Wiskott-Aldrich syndrome, so the T cells may come from the graft donor. This chain links TRBV29-1 with TRBJ2-1, with D tentatively TRBD2 (7 bases). This material consisted of PBMCs, mostly from graft donor cells, taken 360 days after TCRalphabeta/CD19-depleted stem cell transplant. The CDR3 spells CSVEPLGRGAYNEQFF. The CDR3 region has the DNA TGCAGCGTTGAACCCCTGGGGAGGGGGGCCTACAATGAGCAGTTCTTC.